This section outlines one TCR beta chain sequence together with its context. Its antigen is currently unknown. The data derive from a study of T cell responses to AZD1222 COVID-19 vaccine. Study details: Doses given second, at about 4 or about 12 weeks, were pooled. Whole-study findings and limits: Repertoires were obtained solely post-peak T cell response.

This table comes from immunoSEQ multiplex PCR, and its TCRdb copy is limited to in-frame clones, with some not included. The top ten hold 3.7% of the sample, which has approximately 100,000 clones, 85% to 90% seen once. Germline values: CDR1 SGHDT, CDR2 YYEEEE. This CDR3 is 13 amino acids long. V gave up 2 bases and J gave up 10 bases, with 13 bases separating them. The TCR was taken from an adult in good health. The rearrangement uses TRBV5-6 and TRBJ1-3; D gene ambiguous. The material was peripheral blood, obtained on day 0 of AZD1222 vaccination. DNA of the CDR3: TGTGCCAGCAGCTTAGGCCCCCTTGGGACCATATATTTT. It is translated as CASSLGPLGTIYF.